The TCR beta chain described here comes from a study of T-cell reconstitution after alpha-beta-depleted transplantation in children. TCRbeta library preparation incorporated unique molecular identifiers. TCRdb analysed the PCR reads with MiXCR anew, one entry per CDR3 protein. Altogether about 72,000 distinct CDR3 sequences are present, 6% to 8.5% being singletons, with the ten largest covering approximately 2.4%. J lost 0 bases, V lost 6 bases, and 10 bases had no gene match. The CDR3 covers 16 residues. CDR1 is MNHEY, CDR2 SMNVEV, per germline (reference sequence). This specimen was PBMCs from the stem cell graft donor, taken from the stem cell graft. The chain recombines TRBV27 with TRBJ1-1; 7 nucleotides align to TRBD1. This receptor was identified in a human donor who donated a stem cell graft to a child with acute lymphoblastic leukemia. CDR3 bases: TGTGCCAGCAGGCGTGCAGGGGGTTACATGAACACTGAAGCTTTCTTT. Amino acids: CASRRAGGYMNTEAFF.